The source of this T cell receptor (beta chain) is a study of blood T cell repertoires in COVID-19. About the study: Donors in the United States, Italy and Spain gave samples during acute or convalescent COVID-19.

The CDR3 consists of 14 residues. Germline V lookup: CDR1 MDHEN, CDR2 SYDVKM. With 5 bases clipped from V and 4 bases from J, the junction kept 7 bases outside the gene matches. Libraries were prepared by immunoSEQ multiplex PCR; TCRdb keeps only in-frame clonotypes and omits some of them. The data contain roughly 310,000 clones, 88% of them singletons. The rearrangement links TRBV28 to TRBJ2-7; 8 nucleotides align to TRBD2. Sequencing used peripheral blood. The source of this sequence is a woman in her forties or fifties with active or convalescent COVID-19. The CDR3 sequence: CASSGMGLVYEQYF. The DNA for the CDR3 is TGTGCCAGCAGTGGGATGGGACTAGTTTACGAGCAGTACTTC. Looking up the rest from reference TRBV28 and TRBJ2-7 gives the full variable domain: DVKVTQSSRYLVKRTGEKVFLECVQDMDHENMFWYRQDPGLGLRLIYFSYDVKMKEKGDIPEGYSVSREKKERFSLILESASTNQTSMYLCASSGMGLVYEQYFGPGTRLTVT.